This TCR beta chain was sequenced in a study of cytomegalovirus exposure and HLA in healthy donors. For the study at large: Genetic ancestry analysis placed over 75% of the roughly 400 donors that were genotyped in the Caucasian-associated cluster.

CDR3 size: 15 residues. Germline values: CDR1 SGHTS, CDR2 YDEGEE. The V and J ends lost 4 bases and 5 bases respectively, with 18 bases between them. As to this clone: Its antigen is unknown.

The PCR employed 60 Vbeta primers together with 13 Jbeta primers. In the authors' workflow: Later, an analysis found 65 million to 85 million unique TCR beta chains, and 10 million to 11 million of these were shared. Sequencing used immunoSEQ multiplex PCR; TCRdb keeps in-frame clones, though not all of them. V and J calls and clone size follow that table, whereas D and trimming were derived from the DNA. The sample lists about 110,000 clones, over 80% occurring once. Overall study findings and caveats: Later analysis showed TCR association rates varying by HLA locus, highest for DRB1 and lowest for HLA-C. Reported performance of the classifier showed diagnosis of cytomegalovirus status with high specificity and sensitivity.

The rearrangement links TRBV5-8 to TRBJ1-1, with D perhaps matching TRBD1 (6 bases). This receptor was obtained from a man younger than 40 in good health and CMV-seropositive. Sequenced: PBMCs. For the CDR3, the DNA is TGTGCCAGCAGCGCAGGGGTCAGGGGATGGACTGAAGCTTTCTTT. Translated: CASSAGVRGWTEAFF.